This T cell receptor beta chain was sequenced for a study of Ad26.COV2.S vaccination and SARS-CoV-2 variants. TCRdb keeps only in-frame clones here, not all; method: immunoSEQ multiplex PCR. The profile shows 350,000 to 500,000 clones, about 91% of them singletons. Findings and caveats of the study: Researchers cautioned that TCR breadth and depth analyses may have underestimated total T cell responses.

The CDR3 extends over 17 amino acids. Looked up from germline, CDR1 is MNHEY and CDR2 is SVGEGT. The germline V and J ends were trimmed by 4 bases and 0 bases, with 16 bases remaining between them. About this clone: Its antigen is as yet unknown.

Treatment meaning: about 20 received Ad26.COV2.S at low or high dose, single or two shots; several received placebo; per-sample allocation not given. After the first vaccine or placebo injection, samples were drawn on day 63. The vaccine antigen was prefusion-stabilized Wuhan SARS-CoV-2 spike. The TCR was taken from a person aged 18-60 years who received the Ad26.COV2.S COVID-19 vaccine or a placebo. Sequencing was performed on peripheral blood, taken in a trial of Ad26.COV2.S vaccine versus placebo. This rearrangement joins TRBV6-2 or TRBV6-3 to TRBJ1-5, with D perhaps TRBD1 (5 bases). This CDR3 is CASSWGPGKSSNQPQHF. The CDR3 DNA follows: TGTGCCAGCAGTTGGGGCCCGGGGAAAAGTAGCAATCAGCCCCAGCATTTT.